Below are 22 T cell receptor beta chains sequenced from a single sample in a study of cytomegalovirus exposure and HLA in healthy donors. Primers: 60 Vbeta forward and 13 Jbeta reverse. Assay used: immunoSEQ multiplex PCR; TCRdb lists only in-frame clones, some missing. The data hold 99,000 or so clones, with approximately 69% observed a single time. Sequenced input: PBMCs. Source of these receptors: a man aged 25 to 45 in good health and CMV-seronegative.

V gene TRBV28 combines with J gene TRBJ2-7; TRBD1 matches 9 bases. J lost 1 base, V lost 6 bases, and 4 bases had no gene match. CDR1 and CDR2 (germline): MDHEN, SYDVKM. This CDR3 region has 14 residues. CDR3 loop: CASRTGTGSYEQYF. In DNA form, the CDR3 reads TGTGCCAGCAGGACCGGGACAGGGTCCTACGAGCAGTACTTC.

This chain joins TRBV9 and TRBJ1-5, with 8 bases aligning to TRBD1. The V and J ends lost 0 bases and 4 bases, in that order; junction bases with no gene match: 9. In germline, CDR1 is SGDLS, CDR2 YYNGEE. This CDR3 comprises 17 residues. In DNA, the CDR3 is TGTGCCAGCAGCGTAGGGTTTGGGACAGGAGAAAATCAGCCCCAGCATTTT. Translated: CASSVGFGTGENQPQHF.

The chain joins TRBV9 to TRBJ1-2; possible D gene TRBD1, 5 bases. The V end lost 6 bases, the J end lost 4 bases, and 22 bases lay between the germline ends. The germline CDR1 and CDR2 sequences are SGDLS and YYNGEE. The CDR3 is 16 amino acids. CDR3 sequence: CASTRNREAGGYGYTF. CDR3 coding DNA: TGTGCCAGCACCCGTAATAGGGAGGCGGGGGGCTATGGCTACACCTTC.

As DNA, the CDR3 is TGTGCCAGCAGTGCGCAGGTCAACACTGAAGCTTTCTTT. Translating gives CASSAQVNTEAFF. The rearrangement joins TRBV2 to TRBJ1-1; D not certain. The CDR3 extends over 13 amino acids. The V gene lost 4 bases and the J gene lost 2 bases, with 8 bases spanning the gap. The germline V gene has CDR1 SNHLY and CDR2 FYNNEI.

The CDR3 sequence: CASSPGGTDTQYF. CDR3 nucleotides: TGTGCCAGCAGCCCAGGGGGCACAGATACGCAGTATTTT. The rearrangement joins TRBV9 to TRBJ2-3, with D possibly matching TRBD1 (6 bases). The CDR3 has 13 residues. V lost 4 bases and J lost 1, with 7 bases in between. CDR1 and CDR2 from the germline V gene are SGDLS and YYNGEE.

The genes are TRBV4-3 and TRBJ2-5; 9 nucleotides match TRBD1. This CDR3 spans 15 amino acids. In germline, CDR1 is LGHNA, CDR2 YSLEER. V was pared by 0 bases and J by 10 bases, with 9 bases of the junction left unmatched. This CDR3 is CASSQDRTGDWDQYF. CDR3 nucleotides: TGCGCCAGCAGCCAAGATAGGACAGGGGACTGGGACCAGTACTTC.

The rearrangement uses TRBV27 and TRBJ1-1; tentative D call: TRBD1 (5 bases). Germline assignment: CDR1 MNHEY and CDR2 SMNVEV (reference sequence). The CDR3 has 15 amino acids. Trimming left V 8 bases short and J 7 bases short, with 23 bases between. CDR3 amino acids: CASVSREGQFNEAFF. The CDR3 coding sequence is TGTGCCAGCGTTTCGCGGGAGGGGCAGTTTAATGAAGCTTTCTTT.

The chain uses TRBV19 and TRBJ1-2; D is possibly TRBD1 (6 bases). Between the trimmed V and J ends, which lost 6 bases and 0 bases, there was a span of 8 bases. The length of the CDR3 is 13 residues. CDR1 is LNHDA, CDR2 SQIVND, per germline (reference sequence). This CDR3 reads CASREGANYGYTF. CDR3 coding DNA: TGTGCCAGTAGAGAGGGGGCTAACTATGGCTACACCTTC.

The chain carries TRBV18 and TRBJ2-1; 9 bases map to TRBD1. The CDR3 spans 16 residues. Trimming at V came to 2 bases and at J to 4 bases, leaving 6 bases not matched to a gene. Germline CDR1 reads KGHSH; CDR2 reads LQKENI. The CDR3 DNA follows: TGTGCCAGCTCACCAGCCCGGGACAGGGTTTACAATGAGCAGTTCTTC. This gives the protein CASSPARDRVYNEQFF.

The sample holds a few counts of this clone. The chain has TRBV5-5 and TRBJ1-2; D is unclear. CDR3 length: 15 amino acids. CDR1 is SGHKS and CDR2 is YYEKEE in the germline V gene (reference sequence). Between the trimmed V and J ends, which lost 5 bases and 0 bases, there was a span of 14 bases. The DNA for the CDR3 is TGTGCCAGCAGGCATAAGGAGTCGGCTAACTATGGCTACACCTTC. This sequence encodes CASRHKESANYGYTF.

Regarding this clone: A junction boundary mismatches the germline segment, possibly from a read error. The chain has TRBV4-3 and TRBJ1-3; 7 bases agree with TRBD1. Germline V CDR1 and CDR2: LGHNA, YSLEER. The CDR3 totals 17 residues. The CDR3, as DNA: TGCACCAGCAGCCAAGCGGTTGGACAGGCTTCTGGAAACACCATATATTTT. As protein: CTSSQAVGQASGNTIYF.

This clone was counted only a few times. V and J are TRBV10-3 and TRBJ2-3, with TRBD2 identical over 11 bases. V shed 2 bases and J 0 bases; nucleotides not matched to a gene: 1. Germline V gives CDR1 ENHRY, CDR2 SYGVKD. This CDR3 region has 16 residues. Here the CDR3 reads CAISEGLAGSTDTQYF. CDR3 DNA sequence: TGTGCCATCAGTGAGGGACTAGCGGGTAGCACAGATACGCAGTATTTT.

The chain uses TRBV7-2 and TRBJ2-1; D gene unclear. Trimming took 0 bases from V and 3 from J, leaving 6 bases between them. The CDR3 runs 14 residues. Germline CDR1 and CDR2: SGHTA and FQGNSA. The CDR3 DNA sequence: TGTGCCAGCAGCTTAGCCCAGGTCTACAATGAGCAGTTCTTC. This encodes CASSLAQVYNEQFF.

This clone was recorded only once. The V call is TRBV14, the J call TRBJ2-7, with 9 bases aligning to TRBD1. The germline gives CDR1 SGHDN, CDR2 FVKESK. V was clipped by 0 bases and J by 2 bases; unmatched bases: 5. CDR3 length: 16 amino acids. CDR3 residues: CASSQDRQGGTYEQYF. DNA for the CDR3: TGTGCCAGCAGCCAAGACCGACAGGGGGGTACCTACGAGCAGTACTTC.

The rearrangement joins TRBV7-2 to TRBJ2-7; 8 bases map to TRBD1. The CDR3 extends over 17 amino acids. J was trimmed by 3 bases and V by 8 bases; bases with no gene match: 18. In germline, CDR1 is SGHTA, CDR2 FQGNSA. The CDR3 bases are TGTGCCAGCTCCCCTTCCCCGAGACAGGGGTTAAACTACGAGCAGTACTTC. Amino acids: CASSPSPRQGLNYEQYF.

For the CDR3, the DNA is TGTGCCAGCAGCCCAACACAGGGGGCGATCGATGAGCAGTTCTTC. It codes for CASSPTQGAIDEQFF. This chain joins TRBV5-4 and TRBJ2-1; TRBD1 agrees at 9 bases. The J segment lost 8 bases and the V segment lost 4 bases, leaving 10 bases of the junction unmatched. Germline CDR1 reads SGHNT; CDR2 reads YYREEE (reference sequence). The CDR3 length is 15 residues.

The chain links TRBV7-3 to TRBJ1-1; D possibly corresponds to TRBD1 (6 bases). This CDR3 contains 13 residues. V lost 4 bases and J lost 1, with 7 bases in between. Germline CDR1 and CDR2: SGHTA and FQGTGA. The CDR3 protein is CASSSRGNTEAFF. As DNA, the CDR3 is TGTGCCAGCAGCTCCAGGGGGAACACTGAAGCTTTCTTT.

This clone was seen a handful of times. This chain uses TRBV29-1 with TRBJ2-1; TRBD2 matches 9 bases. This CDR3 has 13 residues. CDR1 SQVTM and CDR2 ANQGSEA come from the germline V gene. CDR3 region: CRLVAGEDNEQFF. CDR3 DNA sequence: TGCAGGCTGGTAGCGGGAGAGGACAATGAGCAGTTCTTC.

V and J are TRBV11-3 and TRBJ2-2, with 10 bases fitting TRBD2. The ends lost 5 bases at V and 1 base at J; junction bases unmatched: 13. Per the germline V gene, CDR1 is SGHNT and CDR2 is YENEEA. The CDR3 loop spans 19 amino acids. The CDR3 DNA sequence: TGTGCCAGCAGCCGGGTACTGAGGAGCGGGAGGGGGAACACCGGGGAGCTGTTTTTT. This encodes CASSRVLRSGRGNTGELFF.

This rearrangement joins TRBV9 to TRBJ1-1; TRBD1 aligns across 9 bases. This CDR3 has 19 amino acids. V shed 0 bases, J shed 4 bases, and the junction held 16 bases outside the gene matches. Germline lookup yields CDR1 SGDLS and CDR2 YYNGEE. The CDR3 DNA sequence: TGTGCCAGCAGCGTAGTAGTTCAGGTGCCGGGACAGGGAACCACTGAAGCTTTCTTT. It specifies CASSVVVQVPGQGTTEAFF.

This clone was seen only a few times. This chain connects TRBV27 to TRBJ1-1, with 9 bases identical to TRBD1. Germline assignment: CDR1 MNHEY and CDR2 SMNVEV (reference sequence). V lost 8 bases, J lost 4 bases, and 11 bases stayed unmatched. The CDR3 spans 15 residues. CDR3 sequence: CASRSLRTGVTEAFF. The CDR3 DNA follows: TGTGCCAGCCGTTCATTAAGGACAGGGGTCACTGAAGCTTTCTTT.

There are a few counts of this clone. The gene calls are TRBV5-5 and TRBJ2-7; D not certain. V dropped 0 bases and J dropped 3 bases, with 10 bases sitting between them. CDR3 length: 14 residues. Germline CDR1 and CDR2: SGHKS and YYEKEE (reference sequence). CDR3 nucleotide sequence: TGTGCCAGCAGCTTGGTGAGCGCGAACTACGAGCAGTACTTC. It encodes CASSLVSANYEQYF. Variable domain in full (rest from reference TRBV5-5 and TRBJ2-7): DAGVTQSPTHLIKTRGQQVTLRCSPISGHKSVSWYQQVLGQGPQFIFQYYEKEERGRGNFPDRFSARQFPNYSSELNVNALLLGDSALYLCASSLVSANYEQYFGPGTRLTVT.